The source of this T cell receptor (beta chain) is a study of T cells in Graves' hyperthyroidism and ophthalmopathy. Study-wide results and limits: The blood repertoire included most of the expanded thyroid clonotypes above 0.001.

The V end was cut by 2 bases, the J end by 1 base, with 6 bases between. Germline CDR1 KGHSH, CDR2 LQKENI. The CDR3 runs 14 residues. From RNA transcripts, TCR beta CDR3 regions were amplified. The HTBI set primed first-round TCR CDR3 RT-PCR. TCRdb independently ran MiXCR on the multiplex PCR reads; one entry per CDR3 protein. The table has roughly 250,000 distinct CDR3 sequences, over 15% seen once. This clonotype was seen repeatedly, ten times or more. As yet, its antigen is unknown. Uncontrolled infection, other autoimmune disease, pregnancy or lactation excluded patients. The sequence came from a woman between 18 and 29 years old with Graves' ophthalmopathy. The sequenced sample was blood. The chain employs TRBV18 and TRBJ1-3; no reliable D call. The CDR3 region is CASSPTVSGNTIYF. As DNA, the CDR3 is TGTGCCAGCTCACCAACAGTTTCTGGAAACACCATATATTTT.